Following are 18 T cell receptor beta chains from one sample sequenced in a study of a mutant IDH1 vaccine in newly diagnosed glioma. Using immunoSEQ multiplex PCR, the repertoire was profiled, and TCRdb retains in-frame clones only, with some absent. The sample has about 69,000 clones; around 87% are singletons. No antigen is known for these receptors. The time point here: week 35, safety follow-up. Each dose of the vaccine consisted of 300 ug of mutant IDH1 20-mer peptide, with topical imiquimod. Sample: PBMCs, taken from a glioma patient whose treatment included an IDH1 peptide vaccine. All receptors come from a man between 25 and 39 years old with glioma.

The chain recombines TRBV7-2 with TRBJ1-4; D is ambiguous. Trimming cost V 1 base and J 7 bases, with 4 bases left between them. The germline CDR1 and CDR2 sequences are SGHTA and FQGNSA. The CDR3 contains 12 residues. CDR3 bases: TGTGCCAGCAGCTTAGTAGGTGAAAAACTGTTTTTT. Translation gives CASSLVGEKLFF.

The chain combines TRBV5-8 with TRBJ1-1, with TRBD1 matching 8 bases. Looked up from germline, CDR1 is SGHTS and CDR2 is YDEGEE. This CDR3 is built from 13 residues. Losses at the gene ends were 2 bases for V and 5 bases for J; bases not matched to a gene: 2. The CDR3 nucleotides read TGTGCCAGCAGCTTTACAGGGGGGACTGAAGCTTTCTTT. Its protein is CASSFTGGTEAFF.

The chain carries TRBV27 and TRBJ2-1, with 10 bases fitting TRBD1. This CDR3 has 15 residues. Germline CDR1 and CDR2: MNHEY and SMNVEV (reference sequence). V trimming: 6 bases; J trimming: 7 bases; junction bases outside the gene matches: 9. This chain's CDR3 is CASSISGTGVNEQFF. The CDR3 DNA sequence: TGTGCCAGCAGCATTTCAGGGACAGGGGTAAATGAGCAGTTCTTC.

This clone was picked up a small number of times. The chain is built from TRBV30 and TRBJ1-1; D is unclear. The germline CDR1 and CDR2 sequences are GTSNPN and SVGIG (reference sequence). Trimming pared 0 bases from V and 0 bases from J, leaving 5 bases between. The CDR3 covers 13 residues. CDR3 nucleotides: TGTGCCTGGAGTGTGACACTGAACACTGAAGCTTTCTTT. This encodes CAWSVTLNTEAFF.

The gene calls are TRBV28 and TRBJ2-7; 12 bases are shared with TRBD2. The CDR3 contains 13 residues. Germline loops: CDR1 MDHEN, CDR2 SYDVKM. The junction had 5 bases not matched to a gene; V was cut back by 10 bases and J by 4 bases. The CDR3 nucleotides are TGTGCCACCCGGACTAGCGGGACTTACGAGCAGTACTTC. Translation gives CATRTSGTYEQYF.

The chain joins TRBV5-6 to TRBJ1-1; 8 nucleotides align to TRBD1. This CDR3 contains 15 residues. V lost 6 bases, J lost 6 bases, and 13 bases stayed unmatched. Per germline, CDR1 SGHDT and CDR2 YYEEEE. The CDR3 here is CASTPGGQGAPEAFF. The CDR3 bases are TGTGCCAGCACCCCCGGAGGCCAGGGGGCCCCTGAAGCTTTCTTT.

The rearrangement joins TRBV28 to TRBJ1-2; the D gene is possibly TRBD1 (5 bases). CDR1 and CDR2 from the germline V gene are MDHEN and SYDVKM. This CDR3 contains 14 residues. Trimming took 6 bases from V and 3 from J, leaving 14 bases between them. The CDR3 region is CASRKQVLHYGYTF. The CDR3 DNA reads as TGTGCCAGCAGAAAACAGGTTTTGCACTATGGCTACACCTTC.

V gene TRBV27 combines with J gene TRBJ2-2; D perhaps matches TRBD1 (6 bases). V lost 3 bases and J lost 3, with 11 bases in between. The CDR3 contains 15 residues. The germline CDR1 and CDR2 sequences are MNHEY and SMNVEV (reference sequence). CDR3 protein: CASSFGQSYTGELFF. For the CDR3, the DNA is TGTGCCAGCAGTTTCGGACAGAGTTACACCGGGGAGCTGTTTTTT.

CDR3 sequence reads: CASTLGEATNEKLFF. The CDR3 nucleotides read TGTGCCAGCACCTTAGGAGAAGCAACTAATGAAAAACTGTTTTTT. The chain is built from TRBV28 and TRBJ1-4; the D is unclear. CDR1 MDHEN and CDR2 SYDVKM come from the germline V gene. CDR3 length: 15 residues. V gave up 7 bases and J gave up 0 bases, with 12 bases separating them.

The chain uses TRBV2 and TRBJ2-3; perhaps TRBD1 as D (6 bases). There are 15 residues in the CDR3. V shed 2 bases and J shed 2 bases, with 11 bases lying between them. Germline CDR1 reads SNHLY; CDR2 reads FYNNEI. CDR3 DNA sequence: TGTGCCAGCAGTGAATTTGGGGGCTACACAGATACGCAGTATTTT. Its protein is CASSEFGGYTDTQYF.

This clone was counted between two and nine times. The rearrangement uses TRBV5-1 and TRBJ2-5; 9 bases map to TRBD2. The V gene's germline CDR1 is SGHRS and CDR2 YFSETQ. This CDR3 is built from 17 residues. V lost 0 bases, J lost 0 bases, and 6 bases stayed unmatched. The chain's CDR3 is CASSLGAGGSYQETQYF. The CDR3 nucleotides are TGCGCCAGCAGCTTGGGAGCGGGAGGCTCGTACCAAGAGACCCAGTACTTC. Variable domain in full (rest from reference TRBV5-1 and TRBJ2-5): KAGVTQTPRYLIKTRGQQVTLSCSPISGHRSVSWYQQTPGQGLQFLFEYFSETQRNKGNFPGRFSGRQFSNSRSEMNVSTLELGDSALYLCASSLGAGGSYQETQYFGPGTRLLVL.

CDR3 sequence: CASSLQDNTEAFF. Here the CDR3 DNA reads TGTGCCAGCAGCTTGCAGGACAACACTGAAGCTTTCTTT. The J gene is TRBJ1-1, the V gene TRBV11-2; D ambiguous. CDR1 SGHAT and CDR2 FQNNGV come from the germline V gene. V lost 3 bases to trimming and J lost 2 bases, with 7 bases between them. The CDR3 runs to 13 residues.

The chain is built from TRBV7-8 and TRBJ1-2; tentative D call: TRBD1 (6 bases). With 3 bases removed from V and 14 bases from J, the gap between germline ends came to 19 bases. Germline-derived CDR1 and CDR2 are SGHVS and FQNEAQ. The CDR3 consists of 13 residues. The CDR3 sequence: CASSLGGRQGGTF. The DNA of the CDR3 is TGTGCCAGCAGCTTGGGAGGACGCCAAGGGGGGACCTTC.

The V gene is TRBV28, the J gene TRBJ1-6; no clear D gene. The CDR3 totals 12 residues. The germline gives CDR1 MDHEN, CDR2 SYDVKM. V lost 7 bases to trimming and J lost 9 bases, with 10 bases between them. Here the CDR3 reads CASTRPGSPLHF. CDR3 coding DNA: TGTGCCAGCACCAGGCCGGGTTCACCCCTCCACTTT.

This chain uses TRBV6-1 with TRBJ1-2; maybe TRBD1 (5 bases). V gave up 5 bases and J gave up 7 bases, with 11 bases separating them. Germline V CDR1 and CDR2: MNHNS, SASEGT. The CDR3 has 12 residues. The CDR3 bases are TGTGCCAGCAGTCCCCGACAGACTGGCTACACCTTC. Its protein is CASSPRQTGYTF.

The chain is built from TRBV4-3 and TRBJ2-5; D is unresolved. Trimming left V 4 bases short and J 5 bases short, with 11 bases between. CDR1 LGHNA and CDR2 YSLEER come from the germline V gene. The CDR3 has 13 residues. The CDR3 DNA is TGCGCCAGCAGCCCCCGTCTTTTGGAGACCCAGTACTTC. Translation gives CASSPRLLETQYF.

V gene TRBV7-8 combines with J gene TRBJ2-7; 10 bases map to TRBD2. Losses at the gene ends were 0 bases for V and 9 bases for J; bases not matched to a gene: 5. CDR3 size: 14 residues. Germline CDR1 and CDR2: SGHVS and FQNEAQ. The CDR3 nucleotides are TGTGCCAGCAGCTTAGCGCCTAGCGGGAGATGGCAGTACTTC. Translating gives CASSLAPSGRWQYF.

The V call is TRBV20-1, the J call TRBJ1-1; tentative D call: TRBD1 (5 bases). The CDR3 spans 11 residues. Trimming shortened V by 5 bases and J by 7 bases, and 11 bases separated the two germline ends. Germline V gene data show CDR1 as DFQATT and CDR2 as SNEGSKA (reference sequence). Here the CDR3 DNA reads TGCAGTGCTTGGGGGGGAATTGAAGCTTTCTTT. This gives the protein CSAWGGIEAFF.